A selection of T cell receptor beta chains follows, all from one sample in a study of post-analysis software for immune sequencing data. Each CDR3 protein is one row after TCRdb ran MiXCR on the PCR reads. The sample records some 690,000 distinct CDR3 sequences, about 27% being singletons. The sequenced sample consisted of blood. These receptors originate from a girl aged 10-17 years with multiple sclerosis. CDR3s include the opening cysteine and the closing phenylalanine or tryptophan. A D gene is named only where the DNA matches it firmly. Size is stated for part of the rows, as once, few or many counts, or as a class when the clone is expanded.

clone size	V gene	J gene	D gene	CDR3 protein	CDR3 DNA
many	TRBV7-2	TRBJ2-7	.	CASSVQPYNSYEQYF	TGTGCCAGCAGCGTCCAGCCTTACAACTCCTACGAGCAGTACTTC
.	TRBV20-1	TRBJ2-4	.	CSASLSLAKNIQYF	TGCAGTGCTAGCCTGAGTCTAGCCAAAAACATTCAGTACTTC
few	TRBV6-5	TRBJ2-1	TRBD2	CATLPGLAGDYNEQFF	TGTGCCACCTTACCGGGACTAGCGGGGGACTACAATGAGCAGTTCTTC
few	TRBV5-1	TRBJ1-2	.	CASRQESYGYTF	TGCGCCAGCAGACAGGAAAGCTATGGCTACACCTTC
.	TRBV20-1	TRBJ2-7	TRBD2	CSASHGLAGPTGEQYF	TGCAGTGCTAGCCATGGACTAGCGGGACCGACGGGGGAGCAGTACTTC
.	TRBV5-5	TRBJ2-7	.	CASSLEPGSPYKQYF	TGTGCCAGCAGCTTGGAACCAGGGTCCCCCTACAAGCAGTACTTC
.	TRBV7-2	TRBJ2-7	.	CASSLGGDFNEQYF	TGTGCCAGCAGCTTGGGCGGAGATTTCAATGAGCAGTACTTC
.	TRBV10-1	TRBJ2-2	.	CASSERGAGELFF	TGCGCCAGCAGTGAGCGGGGCGCCGGGGAGCTGTTTTTT
few	TRBV7-2	TRBJ2-7	.	CASSLSADEQYF	TGTGCCAGCAGCTTATCCGCCGACGAGCAGTACTTC
.	TRBV6-6	TRBJ2-3	TRBD2	CASSLTSGGSTDTQYF	TGTGCCAGTAGTCTAACTAGCGGGGGTAGCACAGATACGCAGTATTTT
.	TRBV5-4	TRBJ1-2	.	CASSPPSARGYTF	TGTGCCAGCAGCCCTCCTTCCGCGAGGGGCTACACCTTC
few	TRBV20-1	TRBJ2-5	.	CSAKTGTIQETQYF	TGCAGTGCTAAAACCGGGACCATCCAAGAGACCCAGTACTTC
few	TRBV7-9	TRBJ2-7	.	CASSSLRAGSGEQYF	TGTGCCAGCAGTTCCCTACGTGCAGGGTCGGGCGAGCAGTACTTC
.	TRBV20-1	TRBJ2-5	TRBD2	CSAPALLAGIEETQYF	TGCAGTGCACCCGCCCTTCTAGCGGGAATAGAAGAGACCCAGTACTTC
few	TRBV12-3/TRBV12-4	TRBJ2-5	TRBD2	CASRISSGGDSGEKTQYF	TGTGCCAGCAGGATATCTAGCGGGGGCGACTCGGGGGAAAAGACCCAGTACTTC
few	TRBV6-5	TRBJ1-2	TRBD1	CASSQNYRGRNLGYTF	TGTGCCAGCAGTCAAAACTACAGGGGGCGAAATCTCGGCTACACCTTC
.	TRBV20-1	TRBJ2-4	TRBD1	CSAEQGAGNIQYF	TGCAGTGCGGAACAGGGGGCCGGGAACATTCAGTACTTC
few	TRBV5-5	TRBJ1-1	.	CASSGVRANTEAFF	TGTGCCAGCAGCGGGGTACGGGCGAACACTGAAGCTTTCTTT
few	TRBV15	TRBJ2-7	.	CATSRDRRAEQYF	TGTGCCACCAGCAGAGATCGCCGCGCGGAGCAGTACTTC
many	TRBV20-1	TRBJ1-2	TRBD1	CSARGQGRGYTF	TGCAGTGCTAGAGGACAGGGGAGAGGCTACACCTTC
.	TRBV20-1	TRBJ2-3	TRBD2	CSATDKYRTSGGPSTDTQYF	TGCAGTGCTACGGACAAATATAGGACTAGCGGGGGACCTAGCACAGATACGCAGTATTTT
many	TRBV20-1	TRBJ2-7	TRBD2	CSAALAGGPPYEQYF	TGCAGTGCTGCCCTAGCGGGAGGCCCCCCCTACGAGCAGTACTTC